This TCR beta chain was sequenced in a study of metastatic and nonmetastatic thyroid tumors. Study-wide background: The comparison covered peripheral blood and tumor or nodule tissue in malignant and benign thyroid patients.

MiXCR re-clonotyped the PCR reads for TCRdb. This sample has around 14,000 clones; around 3.9% occur once, and the top ten carry 25% to 30%. The study's findings and limits: Malignant thyroid tumors reportedly had TCR beta diversity that was significantly higher than in benign nodules, in blood and tumor.

No treatment of any kind had been given to any patient before thyroid surgery. Germline V gives CDR1 MDHEN, CDR2 SYDVKM. The CDR3 contains 12 residues. The V end lost 7 bases, the J end lost 2 bases, and 9 bases lay between the germline ends. On this clone itself: The antigen remains undetermined.

The V gene is TRBV28, the J gene TRBJ2-7; D unresolved. Specimen: tumor tissue. The sequence was collected from a female donor with papillary thyroid cancer or a benign thyroid nodule (not recorded which). Some clones in this sample may be carry-over from other donors' samples. The CDR3 spells CASTSTAYEQYF. CDR3 DNA: TGTGCCAGCACCTCAACGGCCTACGAGCAGTACTTC.